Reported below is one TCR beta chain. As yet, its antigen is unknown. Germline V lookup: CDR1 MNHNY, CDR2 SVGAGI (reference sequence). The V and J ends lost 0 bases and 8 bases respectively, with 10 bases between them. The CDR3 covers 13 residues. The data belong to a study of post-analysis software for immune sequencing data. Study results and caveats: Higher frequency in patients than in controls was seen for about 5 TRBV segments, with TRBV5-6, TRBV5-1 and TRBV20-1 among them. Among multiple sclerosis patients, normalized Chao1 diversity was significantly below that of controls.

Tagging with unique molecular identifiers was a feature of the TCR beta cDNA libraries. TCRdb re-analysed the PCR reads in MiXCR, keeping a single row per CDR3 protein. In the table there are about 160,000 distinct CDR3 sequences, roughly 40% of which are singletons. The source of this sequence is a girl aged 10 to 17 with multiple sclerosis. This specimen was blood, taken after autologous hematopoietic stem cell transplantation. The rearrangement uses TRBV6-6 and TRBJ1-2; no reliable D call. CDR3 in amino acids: CASSYSAPNGYTF. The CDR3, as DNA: TGTGCCAGCAGTTACTCCGCCCCTAACGGCTACACCTTC.